This passage covers 2 T cell receptor beta chains from one sample sequenced in a study of cytotoxic CD8 clonotypes in ibrutinib-treated CLL. Libraries were prepared by immunoSEQ multiplex PCR; TCRdb keeps only in-frame clonotypes and omits some of them. This table has hundreds of thousands of clones, 67% appearing once. The specimen was PBMCs, collected after 36 months of ibrutinib treatment. The receptors derive from a human donor with chronic lymphocytic leukemia.

V is TRBV21-1 and J is TRBJ2-3. TRBV21-1 is tagged as a pseudogene. The CDR3 sequence is 14 residues long. CDR3 region: CASSRTDRADTQYF. The CDR3 nucleotides are TGTGCCAGCAGCAGGACGGACCGAGCTGATACGCAGTATTTT.

This clone has a handful of counts. The chain combines TRBV7-8 with TRBJ1-3, with D tentatively TRBD1 (6 bases). CDR3 size: 15 residues. Trimming took off 2 bases at V and 3 bases at J, with 11 bases between the two ends. Looked up from germline, CDR1 is SGHVS and CDR2 is FQNEAQ. The CDR3 protein is CASSLLQGLGNTIYF. The CDR3 nucleotides are TGTGCCAGCAGCTTACTACAGGGACTTGGAAACACCATATATTTT.